The 26 T cell receptor beta chains in this list originate from one sample, sequenced in a study of cytomegalovirus exposure and HLA in healthy donors. The study ran its PCR with 60 Vbeta and 13 Jbeta primers. The method was immunoSEQ multiplex PCR; TCRdb's version includes in-frame clones alone and lacks a portion of them. The sample includes more than 90,000 clones, around three quarters of them seen just once. What was sequenced was PBMCs. These receptor sequences come from a man aged 30 to 45 in good health and CMV-seropositive.

The chain links TRBV5-1 to TRBJ1-5; 9 bases align to TRBD1. Germline V lookup: CDR1 SGHRS, CDR2 YFSETQ. The ends lost 3 bases at V and 4 bases at J; junction bases unmatched: 5. The CDR3 covers 15 residues. CDR3 nucleotides: TGCGCCAGCAGCTGGGGACAGGGAGCGAATCAGCCCCAGCATTTT. Translated, it gives CASSWGQGANQPQHF. The complete variable domain, with remaining parts taken from reference TRBV5-1 and TRBJ1-5, reads KAGVTQTPRYLIKTRGQQVTLSCSPISGHRSVSWYQQTPGQGLQFLFEYFSETQRNKGNFPGRFSGRQFSNSRSEMNVSTLELGDSALYLCASSWGQGANQPQHFGDGTRLSIL.

The chain has TRBV11-2 and TRBJ2-7; 8 nucleotides align to TRBD1. Germline V lookup: CDR1 SGHAT, CDR2 FQNNGV. CDR3 length equals 16 residues. J lost 0 bases, V lost 5 bases, and 9 bases had no gene match. CDR3 sequence (DNA): TGTGCCAGCAGCCAACCGGGACAGGTGACCTCCTACGAGCAGTACTTC. Protein: CASSQPGQVTSYEQYF.

V usage is TRBV5-4 and J usage is TRBJ1-2; 12 bases fit TRBD1. Losses at the gene ends were 4 bases for V and 3 bases for J; bases not matched to a gene: 4. Germline V lookup: CDR1 SGHNT, CDR2 YYREEE (reference sequence). There are 15 residues in the CDR3. As DNA, the CDR3 is TGTGCCAGCAGCCGGGACAGGGGGCAAGACTATGGCTACACCTTC. Its protein is CASSRDRGQDYGYTF.

The chain combines TRBV13 with TRBJ1-2, with D possibly matching TRBD1 (5 bases). The CDR3 contains 15 residues. V was cut by 0 bases and J by 4 bases, with 12 bases left in between. Germline assignment: CDR1 PRHDT and CDR2 FYEKMQ (reference sequence). For the CDR3, the DNA is TGTGCCAGCAGCTTAGGAAGGGGCGATATCTATGGCTACACCTTC. Protein: CASSLGRGDIYGYTF.

J is TRBJ2-2 and V is TRBV5-1; the D gene is possibly TRBD1 (5 bases). The CDR3 spans 16 residues. Germline V lookup: CDR1 SGHRS, CDR2 YFSETQ. Trimming shortened V by 2 bases and J by 3 bases, and 14 bases separated the two germline ends. CDR3 DNA: TGCGCCAGCAGCTTTGCCCGAGCAGGGTACACCGGGGAGCTGTTTTTT. Amino acid sequence: CASSFARAGYTGELFF.

The rearrangement joins TRBV10-3 to TRBJ2-2; D is possibly TRBD2 (7 bases). Germline lookup yields CDR1 ENHRY and CDR2 SYGVKD. This CDR3 spans 14 amino acids. Trimming shortened V by 4 bases and J by 6 bases, and 12 bases separated the two germline ends. The CDR3 sequence is CAISVGGGAGELFF. Written as DNA, the CDR3 is TGTGCCATCAGTGTCGGAGGGGGGGCCGGGGAGCTGTTTTTT.

This clone was recorded only once. The chain carries TRBV5-8 and TRBJ1-5; D is ambiguous. This CDR3 contains 15 residues. The V end was cut by 0 bases, the J end by 1 base, with 8 bases between. Germline loops: CDR1 SGHTS, CDR2 YDEGEE. The CDR3: CASSLAPTSNQPQHF. In nucleotides, the CDR3 is TGTGCCAGCAGCTTGGCCCCGACAAGCAATCAGCCCCAGCATTTT.

This clone was seen once. In DNA form, the CDR3 reads TGCGCCAGCAGGGCGGGACTAGCCGGACACAATGAGCAGTTCTTC. Translated, it gives CASRAGLAGHNEQFF. The genes are TRBV5-1 and TRBJ2-1, with 9 nucleotides matching TRBD2. Germline V gives CDR1 SGHRS, CDR2 YFSETQ. The trim removed 5 bases at V and 5 bases at J, leaving 8 bases unmatched. The CDR3 runs 15 residues. The full variable domain, completed using reference TRBV5-1 and TRBJ2-1, is KAGVTQTPRYLIKTRGQQVTLSCSPISGHRSVSWYQQTPGQGLQFLFEYFSETQRNKGNFPGRFSGRQFSNSRSEMNVSTLELGDSALYLCASRAGLAGHNEQFFGPGTRLTVL.

The genes are TRBV11-3 and TRBJ2-6; TRBD1 might be the D (6 bases). Trimming stripped 5 bases from V and 0 bases from J, with 11 bases between. The germline CDR1 and CDR2 sequences are SGHNT and YENEEA. The CDR3 consists of 16 residues. CDR3 amino acids: CASSHRTDSGANVLTF. The CDR3 DNA follows: TGTGCCAGCAGCCATCGGACAGACTCTGGGGCCAACGTCCTGACTTTC.

This clone was detected once. V usage is TRBV6-5 and J usage is TRBJ1-3; perhaps TRBD1 as D (6 bases). The end of the DNA is better explained by TRBJ2-2, so the J call may be wrong. The CDR3 runs to 15 residues. Germline CDR1 and CDR2: MNHEY and SVGAGI. CDR3 bases: TGTGCCAGCAGTCCCCCAGGGGTCGGGACCGGGGAGCTGTTTTTT. This codes for CASSPPGVGTGELFF.

The chain links TRBV2 to TRBJ2-2, with D possibly matching TRBD2 (6 bases). V was pared by 4 bases and J by 2 bases, with 11 bases between. The germline V gene has CDR1 SNHLY and CDR2 FYNNEI. The CDR3 is made up of 15 amino acids. In nucleotides, the CDR3 is TGTGCCAGCAGTGTACTGGGGGGAAACACCGGGGAGCTGTTTTTT. Its protein is CASSVLGGNTGELFF.

V gene TRBV5-4 combines with J gene TRBJ1-1; maybe TRBD1 (5 bases). Germline loops: CDR1 SGHNT, CDR2 YYREEE (reference sequence). V was trimmed by 0 bases and J by 0 bases, leaving 6 bases between them. The CDR3 spans 14 residues. As DNA, the CDR3 is TGTGCCAGCAGCTTGGACAGGATGAACACTGAAGCTTTCTTT. Its protein product is CASSLDRMNTEAFF.

This rearrangement joins TRBV15 to TRBJ2-1, with TRBD2 matching 10 bases. The CDR3 loop spans 16 amino acids. Germline V gives CDR1 LNHNV, CDR2 YYDKDF (reference sequence). J was trimmed by 10 bases and V by 0 bases; bases with no gene match: 9. Written as DNA, the CDR3 is TGTGCCACCAGCAGAGATAGGACTAGCGGATCCATGGAGCAGTTCTTC. Protein sequence: CATSRDRTSGSMEQFF.

The chain joins TRBV4-3 to TRBJ2-3; maybe TRBD2 (6 bases). There are 19 residues in the CDR3. The V end lost 3 bases, the J end lost 0 bases, and 22 bases lay between the germline ends. Germline lookup yields CDR1 LGHNA and CDR2 YSLEER. The CDR3 region has the DNA TGCGCCAGCAGCCAGTCCGCTGGGCGCGGGGATCCTAGCACAGATACGCAGTATTTT. The encoded protein is CASSQSAGRGDPSTDTQYF.

This clone was recorded only once. The chain has TRBV5-4 and TRBJ2-1, with 9 bases aligning to TRBD2. From germline, CDR1 is SGHNT and CDR2 YYREEE (reference sequence). CDR3 length: 15 amino acids. The V gene end was trimmed by 4 bases and the J gene end by 5 bases; junction bases not matched to a gene: 7. CDR3 sequence (DNA): TGTGCCAGCAGCCCGCGGGGGGGCCAGAACAATGAGCAGTTCTTC. It yields the protein CASSPRGGQNNEQFF.

The rearrangement joins TRBV30 to TRBJ2-3; a weak D match, TRBD2 (5 bases). The germline V and J ends were trimmed by 4 bases and 1 base, with 12 bases remaining between them. Germline V CDR1 and CDR2: GTSNPN, SVGIG (reference sequence). This CDR3 is built from 14 residues. In nucleotides, the CDR3 is TGTGCCTGGACGCTGGGAGCAGGCACAGATACGCAGTATTTT. Translating it yields CAWTLGAGTDTQYF. Full variable domain (outside the CDR3, taken from reference TRBV30 and TRBJ2-3): SQTIHQWPATLVQPVGSPLSLECTVEGTSNPNLYWYRQAAGRGLQLLFYSVGIGQISSEVPQNLSASRPQDRQFILSSKKLLLSDSGFYLCAWTLGAGTDTQYFGPGTRLTVL.

V and J are TRBV10-3 and TRBJ2-7; 7 bases line up with TRBD1. Germline V CDR1 and CDR2: ENHRY, SYGVKD. J was trimmed by 2 bases and V by 6 bases; bases with no gene match: 13. The CDR3 extends over 16 amino acids. The CDR3 sequence is CAISPTRTGSPYEQYF. CDR3 sequence (DNA): TGTGCCATCAGCCCCACGAGGACAGGTAGCCCCTACGAGCAGTACTTC.

This clone turned up a few times. This sequence joins TRBV5-1 and TRBJ1-4, with TRBD1 identical over 7 bases. Germline V CDR1 and CDR2: SGHRS, YFSETQ. V lost 2 bases to trimming and J lost 8 bases; unmatched junction nucleotides: 9. CDR3 size: 15 residues. The CDR3 sequence: CASSFGTAYSEKLFF. The CDR3 region has the DNA TGCGCCAGCAGCTTCGGGACAGCTTACTCAGAAAAACTGTTTTTT. Full variable domain (outside the CDR3, taken from reference TRBV5-1 and TRBJ1-4): KAGVTQTPRYLIKTRGQQVTLSCSPISGHRSVSWYQQTPGQGLQFLFEYFSETQRNKGNFPGRFSGRQFSNSRSEMNVSTLELGDSALYLCASSFGTAYSEKLFFGSGTQLSVL.

V is TRBV6-1 and J is TRBJ2-7; D is unresolved. CDR1 and CDR2 from the germline V gene are MNHNS and SASEGT. V dropped 2 bases and J dropped 6 bases, with 5 bases sitting between them. The CDR3 covers 11 residues. The CDR3 nucleotides read TGTGCCAGCAGTGAACAGCGCGAGCAGTACTTC. Translating gives CASSEQREQYF.

This clone was found once. This chain uses TRBV5-1 with TRBJ2-3, with 9 bases matching TRBD2. Germline V CDR1 and CDR2: SGHRS, YFSETQ. With 0 bases clipped from V and 1 base from J, the junction kept 0 bases outside the gene matches. CDR3 length equals 15 residues. CDR3 in DNA: TGCGCCAGCAGCTTGGCTAGCGGGGGCACAGATACGCAGTATTTT. Translation gives CASSLASGGTDTQYF. The complete variable domain, with remaining parts taken from reference TRBV5-1 and TRBJ2-3, reads KAGVTQTPRYLIKTRGQQVTLSCSPISGHRSVSWYQQTPGQGLQFLFEYFSETQRNKGNFPGRFSGRQFSNSRSEMNVSTLELGDSALYLCASSLASGGTDTQYFGPGTRLTVL.

The chain combines TRBV6-5 with TRBJ2-5; 8 bases map to TRBD2. The trim removed 2 bases at V and 2 bases at J, leaving 4 bases unmatched. The CDR3 has 15 residues. The germline CDR1 and CDR2 sequences are MNHEY and SVGAGI. The CDR3 nucleotides read TGTGCCAGCAGTTACGGCGGGGGGTCTCAAGAGACCCAGTACTTC. Its protein is CASSYGGGSQETQYF.

The CDR3 sequence: CASSEIVSLGTDTQYF. The CDR3 nucleotides are TGTGCCAGCAGTGAAATAGTCAGCCTAGGCACAGATACGCAGTATTTT. The chain links TRBV6-1 to TRBJ2-3; no clear D gene. The germline V and J ends were trimmed by 2 bases and 1 base, with 13 bases remaining between them. The germline CDR1 and CDR2 sequences are MNHNS and SASEGT. The CDR3 loop spans 16 amino acids.

The V and J genes are TRBV6-1 and TRBJ2-3; 7 nucleotides align to TRBD2. Trimming took 5 bases from V and 0 from J; bases not matched to a gene: 5. Germline V gene data show CDR1 as MNHNS and CDR2 as SASEGT. This CDR3 spans 15 amino acids. The CDR3 nucleotides read TGTGCCAGCAGTAGGGGAGGGGTAAGCACAGATACGCAGTATTTT. Protein: CASSRGGVSTDTQYF.

CDR3 in DNA: TGTGCCAGCAGCGGATTAGCGGCTAACAGTAACACCGGGGAGCTGTTTTTT. Encoded protein: CASSGLAANSNTGELFF. The V call is TRBV9, the J call TRBJ2-2; possible D gene TRBD2, 6 bases. The CDR3 length is 17 residues. The V and J ends lost 3 bases and 2 bases respectively, with 17 bases between them. CDR1 and CDR2 from the germline V gene are SGDLS and YYNGEE.

The J gene is TRBJ1-3, the V gene TRBV7-9; 7 nucleotides match TRBD1. Germline CDR1 reads SEHNR; CDR2 reads FQNEAQ (reference sequence). CDR3 length equals 15 residues. The ends lost 5 bases at V and 2 bases at J; junction bases unmatched: 6. CDR3 region: CASSVGTATGNTIYF. For the CDR3, the DNA is TGTGCCAGCAGCGTCGGGACAGCTACTGGAAACACCATATATTTT.

This clone has a handful of counts. The V gene is TRBV19, the J gene TRBJ1-4; maybe TRBD1 (5 bases). The germline V and J ends were trimmed by 3 bases and 4 bases, with 9 bases remaining between them. Germline CDR1 and CDR2: LNHDA and SQIVND (reference sequence). CDR3 length: 14 residues. In DNA form, the CDR3 reads TGTGCCAGTAGTATGGGGCAGTATAATGAAAAACTGTTTTTT. Amino acids: CASSMGQYNEKLFF. Together with reference TRBV19 and TRBJ1-4, the CDR3 gives the full variable domain: DGGITQSPKYLFRKEGQNVTLSCEQNLNHDAMYWYRQDPGQGLRLIYYSQIVNDFQKGDIAEGYSVSREKKESFPLTVTSAQKNPTAFYLCASSMGQYNEKLFFGSGTQLSVL.